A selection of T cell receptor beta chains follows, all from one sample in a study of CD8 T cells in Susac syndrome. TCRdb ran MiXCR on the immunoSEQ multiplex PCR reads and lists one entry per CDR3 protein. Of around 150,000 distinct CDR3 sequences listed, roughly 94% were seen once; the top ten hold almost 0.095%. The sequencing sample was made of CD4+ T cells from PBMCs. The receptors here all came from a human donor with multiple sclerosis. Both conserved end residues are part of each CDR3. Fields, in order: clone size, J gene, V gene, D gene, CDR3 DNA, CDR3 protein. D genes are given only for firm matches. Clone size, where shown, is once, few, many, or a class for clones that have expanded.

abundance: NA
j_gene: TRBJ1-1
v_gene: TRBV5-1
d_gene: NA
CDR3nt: TGCGCCAGCAGCCGGGACTTACTAAAGGGCACTGAAGCTTTCTTT
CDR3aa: CASSRDLLKGTEAFF

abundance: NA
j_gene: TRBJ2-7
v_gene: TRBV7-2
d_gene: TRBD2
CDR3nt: TGTGCCAGCAGCTTCTTCGCCCTTGGGCGGGAGTCCTACGAGCAGTACTTC
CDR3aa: CASSFFALGRESYEQYF

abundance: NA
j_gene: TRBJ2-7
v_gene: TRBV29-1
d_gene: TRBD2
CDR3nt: TGCAGCGGGGGGGGGATTTACGAGCAGTACTTC
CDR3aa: CSGGGIYEQYF

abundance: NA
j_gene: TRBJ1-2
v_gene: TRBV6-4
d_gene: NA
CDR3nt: TGTGCCAGCAGCCGGGACGGCTTGGGAGGCTACACCTTC
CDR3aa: CASSRDGLGGYTF

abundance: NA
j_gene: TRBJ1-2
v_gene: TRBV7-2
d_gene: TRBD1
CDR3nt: TGTGCCAGCAGCCGGGGACAGGAGGTGGAAGGCTACACCTTC
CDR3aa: CASSRGQEVEGYTF

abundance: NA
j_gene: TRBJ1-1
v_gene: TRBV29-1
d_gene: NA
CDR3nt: TGCAGCGTTCGATTATTCCTGAACACTGAAGCTTTCTTT
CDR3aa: CSVRLFLNTEAFF

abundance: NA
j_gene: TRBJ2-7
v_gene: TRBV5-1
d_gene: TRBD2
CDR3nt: TGCGCCAGCAGCGGCGGGACTAGCGGAGCCTACGAGCAGTACTTC
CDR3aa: CASSGGTSGAYEQYF

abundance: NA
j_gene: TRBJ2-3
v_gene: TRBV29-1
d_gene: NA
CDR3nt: TGCAGCGTTGAAGTAGGCGGGTTGGAAGATACGCAGTATTTT
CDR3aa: CSVEVGGLEDTQYF

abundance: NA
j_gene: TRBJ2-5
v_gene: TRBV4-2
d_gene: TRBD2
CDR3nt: TGTGCCAGCAGCCCCTACGGGACTAGCGGGTCTCAAGAGACCCAGTACTTC
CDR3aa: CASSPYGTSGSQETQYF

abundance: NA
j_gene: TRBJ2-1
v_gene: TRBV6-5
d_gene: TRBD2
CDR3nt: TGTGCCAGCAGTCGCACTAGCGCCGACAATGAGCAGTTCTTC
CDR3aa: CASSRTSADNEQFF

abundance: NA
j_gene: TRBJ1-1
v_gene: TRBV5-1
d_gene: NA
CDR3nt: TGTGCCAGCAGTTTAACCTTGAACACTGAAGCTTTCTTT
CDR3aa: CASSLTLNTEAFF

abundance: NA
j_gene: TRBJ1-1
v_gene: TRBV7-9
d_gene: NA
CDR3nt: TGTGCCAGCAGCTTGGGCCGGGTGGCTGAAGCTTTCTTT
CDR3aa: CASSLGRVAEAFF

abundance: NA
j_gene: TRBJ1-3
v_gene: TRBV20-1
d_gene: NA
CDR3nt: TGCAGTGCTAGGCCCGGAGGAAACACCATATATTTT
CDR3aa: CSARPGGNTIYF

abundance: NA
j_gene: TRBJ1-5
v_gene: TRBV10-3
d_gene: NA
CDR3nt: TGTGCCATCAGTGACGGGGTTCAGCCCCAGCATTTT
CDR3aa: CAISDGVQPQHF

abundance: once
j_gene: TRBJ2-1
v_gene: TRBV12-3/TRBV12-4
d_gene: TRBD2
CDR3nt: TGTGCCAGCAGTTTGAGACTAGCGGGAGGAAGGACCTACAATGAGCAGTTCTTC
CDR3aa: CASSLRLAGGRTYNEQFF

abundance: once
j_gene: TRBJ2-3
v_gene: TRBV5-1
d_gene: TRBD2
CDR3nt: TGCGCCAGCAGCTCGAGGACTAGCGGGACGGCCGATACGCAGTATTTT
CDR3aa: CASSSRTSGTADTQYF

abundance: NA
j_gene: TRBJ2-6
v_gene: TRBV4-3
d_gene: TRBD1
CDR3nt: TGCGCCAGCAGCCGAACAGGGGCAGGGGCCAACGTCCTGACTTTC
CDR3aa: CASSRTGAGANVLTF

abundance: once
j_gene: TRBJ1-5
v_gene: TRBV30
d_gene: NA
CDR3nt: TGTGCCTGGAGCGAGGGGGTTAGCAATCAGCCCCAGCATTTT
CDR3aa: CAWSEGVSNQPQHF

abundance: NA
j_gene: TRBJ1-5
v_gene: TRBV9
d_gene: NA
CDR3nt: TGTGCCAGCAGCGTTGATGCAGCCGGGGTTCAGCCCCAGCATTTT
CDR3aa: CASSVDAAGVQPQHF

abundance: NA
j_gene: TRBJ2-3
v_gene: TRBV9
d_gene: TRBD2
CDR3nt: TGTGCCAGCAGCCGGAGTAGCGGGAGCACAGATACGCAGTATTTT
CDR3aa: CASSRSSGSTDTQYF

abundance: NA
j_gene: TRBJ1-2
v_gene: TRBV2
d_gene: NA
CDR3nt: TGTGCCAGCCGCAGGGAGGACTATGGCTACACCTTC
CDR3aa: CASRREDYGYTF

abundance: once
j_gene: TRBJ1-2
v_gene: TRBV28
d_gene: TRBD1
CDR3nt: TGTGCCATCTTCGGGACAGGGTACCGTGCCTTC
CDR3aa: CAIFGTGYRAF

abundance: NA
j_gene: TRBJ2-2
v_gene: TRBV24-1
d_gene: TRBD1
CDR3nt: TGTGCCACTAGACAGGGGGCCACCGGGGAGCTGTTTTTT
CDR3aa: CATRQGATGELFF

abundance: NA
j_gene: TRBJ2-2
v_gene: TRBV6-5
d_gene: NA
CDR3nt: TGTGCCAGCCACAGGGTGGCGACCGGGGAGCTGTTTTTT
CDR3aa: CASHRVATGELFF

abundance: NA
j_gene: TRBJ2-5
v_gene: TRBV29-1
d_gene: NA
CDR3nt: TGCAGCGTTGATCCCCGACAGGTAGTTGAGACCCAGTACTTC
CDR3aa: CSVDPRQVVETQYF

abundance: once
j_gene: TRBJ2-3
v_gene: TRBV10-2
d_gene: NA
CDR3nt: TGCGCCAGCGATGACTTATATAGCACAGATACGCAGTATTTT
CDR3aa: CASDDLYSTDTQYF